Listed here are 10 T cell receptor beta chains from one sample, sequenced in a study of shared clonotypes between healthy human individuals. Assay: immunoSEQ multiplex PCR; the TCRdb copy retains only in-frame clones and omits some. Of over 2 million clones listed, around 93% are singletons. Input material: naive CD4+ T cells from PBMCs. The sample's subset: CD45RA+ positively selected. Receptors originate from a man aged 18 to 30 in good health. Some clones in this sample may be carry-over from other donors' samples.

The chain couples TRBV29-1 to TRBJ2-1; 8 bases align to TRBD2. The CDR3 loop spans 14 amino acids. Losses at the gene ends were 6 bases for V and 4 bases for J; bases not matched to a gene: 8. Germline V lookup: CDR1 SQVTM, CDR2 ANQGSEA. The CDR3 region is CSVSSGINYNEQFF. For the CDR3, the DNA is TGCAGCGTGAGTAGCGGGATTAATTACAATGAGCAGTTCTTC.

The chain recombines TRBV6-5 with TRBJ2-4; D is ambiguous. This CDR3 spans 16 amino acids. Trimming removed 3 bases at V and 0 bases at J, with 12 bases between. The germline V gene encodes CDR1 MNHEY and CDR2 SVGAGI. DNA of the CDR3: TGTGCCAGCAGTTATTCCCTCCTAGTAGCCAAAAACATTCAGTACTTC. Translated: CASSYSLLVAKNIQYF.

The chain carries TRBV7-2 and TRBJ2-7; tentatively, D is TRBD1 or TRBD2 (6 bases each). Trimming removed 6 bases from V and 2 bases from J, with 17 bases in between. Germline V lookup: CDR1 SGHTA, CDR2 FQGNSA. The CDR3 is 15 residues long. CDR3 DNA: TGTGCCAGCAGTTTGAATCGGGGGACAACCTACGAGCAGTACTTC. Translated, it gives CASSLNRGTTYEQYF.

The chain joins TRBV18 to TRBJ1-2; D gene ambiguous. CDR1 and CDR2 (germline): KGHSH, LQKENI. V was cut by 2 bases and J by 6 bases, with 7 bases left in between. The CDR3 contains 12 residues. The CDR3 region is CASSPMGDGYTF. In nucleotides, the CDR3 is TGTGCCAGCTCACCAATGGGCGATGGCTACACCTTC.

The genes are TRBV6-6 and TRBJ2-2; 7 nucleotides line up with TRBD2. The CDR3 contains 16 residues. V shed 0 bases, J shed 1 base, and the junction held 2 bases outside the gene matches. The germline V gene has CDR1 MNHNY and CDR2 SVGAGI (reference sequence). The CDR3 nucleotides read TGTGCCAGCAGTTACTCAACGGGAGGGAACACCGGGGAGCTGTTTTTT. It specifies CASSYSTGGNTGELFF.

The chain's CDR3 is CSVVGPGSYEQYF. The CDR3, as DNA: TGCAGCGTTGTGGGGCCTGGCTCCTACGAGCAGTACTTC. The J gene is TRBJ2-7, the V gene TRBV29-1; D is perhaps TRBD1 (5 bases). Germline lookup yields CDR1 SQVTM and CDR2 ANQGSEA. V was cut by 4 bases and J by 0 bases, with 10 bases left in between. This CDR3 is 13 amino acids long.

This chain joins TRBV28 and TRBJ1-1; no clear D gene. The CDR3 totals 13 residues. Germline V lookup: CDR1 MDHEN, CDR2 SYDVKM. Trimming took off 6 bases at V and 7 bases at J, with 15 bases between the two ends. The DNA of the CDR3 is TGTGCCAGCAGACCACTTGTTCCAGGTGAAGCTTTCTTT. Protein product: CASRPLVPGEAFF. Full variable domain (rest looked up from reference TRBV28 and TRBJ1-1): DVKVTQSSRYLVKRTGEKVFLECVQDMDHENMFWYRQDPGLGLRLIYFSYDVKMKEKGDIPEGYSVSREKKERFSLILESASTNQTSMYLCASRPLVPGEAFFGQGTRLTVV.

The chain uses TRBV7-6 and TRBJ2-7; 8 bases are shared with TRBD2. Germline V gene lookup returns CDR1 SGHVS and CDR2 FNYEAQ. The CDR3 covers 14 residues. Losses at the gene ends were 4 bases for V and 2 bases for J; bases not matched to a gene: 4. The CDR3 DNA is TGTGCCAGCAGCTCCGCTAGCGGGCCCTACGAGCAGTACTTC. Protein product: CASSSASGPYEQYF.

J is TRBJ2-5 and V is TRBV19; D is possibly TRBD1 (7 bases). The V gene's germline CDR1 is LNHDA and CDR2 SQIVND (reference sequence). Trimming took off 6 bases at V and 4 bases at J, with 21 bases between the two ends. The CDR3 contains 16 residues. As DNA, the CDR3 is TGTGCCAGTAGCCCAGCCGGAGGGGGCCCCACAGAGACCCAGTACTTC. Its protein product is CASSPAGGGPTETQYF. Full variable domain (outside the CDR3, taken from reference TRBV19 and TRBJ2-5): DGGITQSPKYLFRKEGQNVTLSCEQNLNHDAMYWYRQDPGQGLRLIYYSQIVNDFQKGDIAEGYSVSREKKESFPLTVTSAQKNPTAFYLCASSPAGGGPTETQYFGPGTRLLVL.

Regarding this clone: Different DNA sequences within this sample yield the same CDR3. The chain links TRBV7-2 to TRBJ2-2; D not certain. Germline CDR1 SGHTA, CDR2 FQGNSA. The CDR3 totals 15 residues. V gave up 1 base and J gave up 0 bases, with 6 bases separating them. DNA of the CDR3: TGTGCCAGCAGCTTAGGCCTAGCGAACACCGGGGAGCTGTTTTTT. Translation gives CASSLGLANTGELFF.